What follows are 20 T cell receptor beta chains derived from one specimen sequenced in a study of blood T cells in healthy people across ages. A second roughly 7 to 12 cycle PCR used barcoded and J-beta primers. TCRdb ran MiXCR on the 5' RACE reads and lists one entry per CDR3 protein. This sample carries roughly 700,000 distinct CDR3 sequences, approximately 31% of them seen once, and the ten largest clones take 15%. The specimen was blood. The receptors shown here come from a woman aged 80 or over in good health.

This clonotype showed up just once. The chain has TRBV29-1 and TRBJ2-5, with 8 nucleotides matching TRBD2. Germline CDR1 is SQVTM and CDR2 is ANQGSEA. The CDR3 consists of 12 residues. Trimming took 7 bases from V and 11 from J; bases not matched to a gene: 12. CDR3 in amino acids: CSAREGSGEQYF. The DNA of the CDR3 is TGCAGCGCTCGGGAGGGGTCGGGTGAGCAGTACTTC.

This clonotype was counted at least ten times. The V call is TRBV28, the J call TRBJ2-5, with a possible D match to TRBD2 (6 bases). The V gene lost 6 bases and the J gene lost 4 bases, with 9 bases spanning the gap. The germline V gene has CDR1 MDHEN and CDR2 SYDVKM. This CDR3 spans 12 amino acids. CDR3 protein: CASSVGGETQYF. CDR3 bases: TGTGCCAGCAGCGTCGGGGGAGAGACCCAGTACTTC.

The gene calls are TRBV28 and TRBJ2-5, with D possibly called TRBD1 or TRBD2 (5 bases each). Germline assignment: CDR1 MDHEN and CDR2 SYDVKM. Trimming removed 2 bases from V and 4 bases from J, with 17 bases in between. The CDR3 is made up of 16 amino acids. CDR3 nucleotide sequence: TGTGCCAGCAGTTTAGGGGCCTCAACGAGGGGAGAGACCCAGTACTTC. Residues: CASSLGASTRGETQYF.

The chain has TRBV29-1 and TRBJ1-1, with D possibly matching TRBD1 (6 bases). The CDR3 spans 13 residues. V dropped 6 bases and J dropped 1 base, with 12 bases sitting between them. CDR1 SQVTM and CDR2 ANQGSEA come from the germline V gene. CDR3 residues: CSVTRQANTEAFF. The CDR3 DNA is TGCAGCGTGACCCGACAGGCGAACACTGAAGCTTTCTTT.

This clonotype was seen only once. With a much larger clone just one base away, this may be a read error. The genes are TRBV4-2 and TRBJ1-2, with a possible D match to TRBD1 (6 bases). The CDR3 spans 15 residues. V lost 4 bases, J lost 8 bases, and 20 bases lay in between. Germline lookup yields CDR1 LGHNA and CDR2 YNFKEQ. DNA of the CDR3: TGTGCCAGCAGCCGAGCAGCAGGGGAGCAATGGGGCTACACCTTC. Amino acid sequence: CASSRAAGEQWGYTF.

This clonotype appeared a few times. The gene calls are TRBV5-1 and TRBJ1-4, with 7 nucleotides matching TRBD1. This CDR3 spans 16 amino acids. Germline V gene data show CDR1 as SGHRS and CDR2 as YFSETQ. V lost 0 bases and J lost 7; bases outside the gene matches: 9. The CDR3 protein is CASSLDHPGQLEKLFF. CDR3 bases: TGCGCCAGCAGCTTGGATCATCCGGGACAGCTTGAAAAACTGTTTTTT.

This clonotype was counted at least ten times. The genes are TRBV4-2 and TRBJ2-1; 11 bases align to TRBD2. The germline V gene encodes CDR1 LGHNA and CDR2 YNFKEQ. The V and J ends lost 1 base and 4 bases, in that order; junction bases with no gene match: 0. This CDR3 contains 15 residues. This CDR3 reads CASSQGLAGYNEQFF. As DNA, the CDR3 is TGTGCCAGCAGCCAAGGACTAGCGGGGTACAATGAGCAGTTCTTC.

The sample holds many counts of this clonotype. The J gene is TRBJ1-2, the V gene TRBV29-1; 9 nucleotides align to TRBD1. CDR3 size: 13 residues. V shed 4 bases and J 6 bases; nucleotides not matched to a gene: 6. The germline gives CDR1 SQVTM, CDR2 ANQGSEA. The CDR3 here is CSVVRGQGNGYTF. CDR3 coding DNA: TGCAGCGTTGTTAGGGGACAGGGAAATGGCTACACCTTC.

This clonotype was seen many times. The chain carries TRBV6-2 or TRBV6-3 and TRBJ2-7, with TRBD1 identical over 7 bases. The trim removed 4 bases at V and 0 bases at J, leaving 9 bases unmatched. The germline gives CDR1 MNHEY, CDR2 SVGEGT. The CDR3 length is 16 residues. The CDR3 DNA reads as TGTGCCAGCAGTTCCGCCGGGACAGTGAGCTCCTACGAGCAGTACTTC. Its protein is CASSSAGTVSSYEQYF.

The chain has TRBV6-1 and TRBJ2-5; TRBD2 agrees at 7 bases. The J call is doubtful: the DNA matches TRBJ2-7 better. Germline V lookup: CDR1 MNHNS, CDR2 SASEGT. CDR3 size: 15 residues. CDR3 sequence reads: CASSEVGTGGNEQYF. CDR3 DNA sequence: TGTGCCAGCAGTGAAGTGGGAACGGGGGGAAACGAGCAGTACTTC.

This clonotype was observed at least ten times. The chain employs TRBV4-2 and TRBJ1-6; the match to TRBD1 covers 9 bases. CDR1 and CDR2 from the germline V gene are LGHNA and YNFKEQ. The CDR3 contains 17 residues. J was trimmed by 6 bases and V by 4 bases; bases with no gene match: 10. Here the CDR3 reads CASSRPGQGGGNSPLHF. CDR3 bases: TGTGCCAGCAGCCGACCGGGACAGGGAGGAGGTAATTCACCCCTCCACTTT.

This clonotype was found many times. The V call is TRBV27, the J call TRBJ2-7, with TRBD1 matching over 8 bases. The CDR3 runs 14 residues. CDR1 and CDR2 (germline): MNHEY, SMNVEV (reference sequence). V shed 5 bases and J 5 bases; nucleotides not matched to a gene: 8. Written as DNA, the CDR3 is TGTGCCAGCAGTCCCAGACAGGGGAGGCACGAGCAGTACTTC. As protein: CASSPRQGRHEQYF.

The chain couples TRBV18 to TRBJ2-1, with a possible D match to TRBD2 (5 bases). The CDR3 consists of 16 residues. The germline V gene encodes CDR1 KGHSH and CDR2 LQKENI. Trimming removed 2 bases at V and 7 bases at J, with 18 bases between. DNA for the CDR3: TGTGCCAGCTCACCAGAACTAAATCTTCCGGGAAATGAGCAGTTCTTC. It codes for CASSPELNLPGNEQFF.

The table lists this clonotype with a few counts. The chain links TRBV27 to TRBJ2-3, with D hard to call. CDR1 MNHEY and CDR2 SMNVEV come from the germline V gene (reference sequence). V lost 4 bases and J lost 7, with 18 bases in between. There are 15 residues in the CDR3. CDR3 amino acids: CASSWQLNPAHTQYF. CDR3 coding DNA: TGTGCCAGCAGTTGGCAATTAAACCCGGCGCATACGCAGTATTTT.

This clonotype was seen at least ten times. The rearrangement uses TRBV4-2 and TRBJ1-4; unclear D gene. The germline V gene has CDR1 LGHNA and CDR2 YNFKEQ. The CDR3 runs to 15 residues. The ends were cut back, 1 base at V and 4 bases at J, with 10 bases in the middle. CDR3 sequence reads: CASSQVNIGNEKLFF. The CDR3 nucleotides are TGTGCCAGCAGCCAAGTGAACATAGGTAATGAAAAACTGTTTTTT.

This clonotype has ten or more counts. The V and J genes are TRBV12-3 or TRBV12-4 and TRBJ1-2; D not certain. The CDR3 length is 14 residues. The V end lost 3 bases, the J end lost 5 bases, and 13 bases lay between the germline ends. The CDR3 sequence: CASSLAVAPYGYTF. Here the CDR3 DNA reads TGTGCCAGCAGTTTGGCGGTAGCGCCTTATGGCTACACCTTC.

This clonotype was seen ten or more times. Written as DNA, the CDR3 is TGTGCCAGCAGCTTAGTAGTAAAGGCAGGGGGGGAGCAGTACTTC. It is translated as CASSLVVKAGGEQYF. The rearrangement links TRBV7-2 to TRBJ2-7; maybe TRBD1 (7 bases). Germline assignment: CDR1 SGHTA and CDR2 FQGNSA. The CDR3 has 15 amino acids. Deletions cut 1 base from V and 7 bases from J, with 17 bases between. The full variable domain, rest sourced from reference TRBV7-2 and TRBJ2-7, is GAGVSQSPSNKVTEKGKDVELRCDPISGHTALYWYRQSLGQGLEFLIYFQGNSAPDKSGLPSDRFSAERTGGSVSTLTIQRTQQEDSAVYLCASSLVVKAGGEQYFGPGTRLTVT.

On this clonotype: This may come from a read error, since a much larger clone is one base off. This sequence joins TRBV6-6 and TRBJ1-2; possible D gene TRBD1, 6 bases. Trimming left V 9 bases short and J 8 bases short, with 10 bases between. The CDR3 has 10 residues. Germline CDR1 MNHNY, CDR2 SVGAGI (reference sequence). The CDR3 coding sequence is TGTGCCAGTTACAGGGAGGGCTACACCTTC. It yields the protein CASYREGYTF.

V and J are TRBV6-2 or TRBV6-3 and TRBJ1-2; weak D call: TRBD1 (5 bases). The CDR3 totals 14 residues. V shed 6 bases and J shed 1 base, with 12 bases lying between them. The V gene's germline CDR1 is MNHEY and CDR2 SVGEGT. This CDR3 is CASSRDGLNYGYTF. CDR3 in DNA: TGTGCCAGCAGCCGGGACGGTCTTAACTATGGCTACACCTTC.

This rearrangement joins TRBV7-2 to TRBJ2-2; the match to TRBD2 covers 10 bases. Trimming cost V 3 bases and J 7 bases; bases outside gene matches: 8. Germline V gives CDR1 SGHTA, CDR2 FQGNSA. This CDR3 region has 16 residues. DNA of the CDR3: TGTGCCAGCAGCTTCCAACTAGCGGGGCGAGTCGGGGAGCTGTTTTTT. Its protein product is CASSFQLAGRVGELFF.